The 6 T cell receptor beta chains reported below all come from one sample, sequenced in a study of identical twins. TCRdb used MiXCR to reprocess the 5' RACE reads, holding one entry per CDR3 protein. The sample records 690,000 or so distinct CDR3 sequences, less than 7% being singletons. What was sequenced was naive T cells sorted from blood. These receptors were obtained from a man younger than 30 in good health.

Only a few counts were recorded for this clonotype. The chain is built from TRBV12-3 or TRBV12-4 and TRBJ2-3; D call uncertain. With 6 bases removed from V and 0 bases from J, the gap between germline ends came to 19 bases. The CDR3 sequence is 17 residues long. The CDR3 loop reads CASSPRWSAASTDTQYF. DNA for the CDR3: TGTGCCAGCAGCCCCAGGTGGAGCGCAGCTAGCACAGATACGCAGTATTTT.

This clonotype appeared many times. For the CDR3, the DNA is TGCGCCAGCAGCCCAGGGGGCCTGGGACAGCCCCAGCATTTT. Translating it yields CASSPGGLGQPQHF. The chain joins TRBV5-1 to TRBJ1-5; 8 bases line up with TRBD1. The CDR3 loop spans 14 amino acids. CDR1 and CDR2 from the germline V gene are SGHRS and YFSETQ. Trimming took 4 bases from V and 7 from J; bases not matched to a gene: 7.

This chain joins TRBV18 and TRBJ2-3; TRBD2 agrees at 11 bases. Germline V gene lookup returns CDR1 KGHSH and CDR2 LQKENI. J was trimmed by 0 bases and V by 1 base; bases with no gene match: 3. The CDR3 consists of 17 residues. CDR3 residues: CASSPRGLAESTDTQYF. For the CDR3, the DNA is TGTGCCAGCTCACCACGGGGACTAGCGGAAAGCACAGATACGCAGTATTTT.

This clonotype showed up many times. The chain joins TRBV20-1 to TRBJ2-3, with D possibly being TRBD1 or TRBD2 (5 bases each). The germline V and J ends were trimmed by 3 bases and 1 base, with 14 bases remaining between them. CDR3 length equals 15 residues. Germline assignment: CDR1 DFQATT and CDR2 SNEGSKA (reference sequence). In nucleotides, the CDR3 is TGCAGTGCTAGTCTCGGTGGGGGACGCACAGATACGCAGTATTTT. Its translation is CSASLGGGRTDTQYF.

This clonotype was detected a few times. The rearrangement joins TRBV5-6 to TRBJ1-2, with D perhaps matching TRBD1 (5 bases). The germline V gene encodes CDR1 SGHDT and CDR2 YYEEEE. The CDR3 length is 16 residues. V was shortened by 0 bases and J by 4 bases, with 16 bases between the two germline ends. CDR3 DNA sequence: TGTGCCAGCAGCTTGGATCGGGGACTTACCCCCTATGGCTACACCTTC. Translated: CASSLDRGLTPYGYTF.

This clonotype showed up just a few times. The rearrangement joins TRBV10-3 to TRBJ2-5; 10 bases map to TRBD2. V dropped 10 bases and J dropped 2; count of bases not matched to a gene: 7. Germline lookup yields CDR1 ENHRY and CDR2 SYGVKD. This CDR3 is 14 amino acids long. DNA of the CDR3: TGTGCCAGCCACGGGACTAGCGTTCAAGAGACCCAGTACTTC. Translated: CASHGTSVQETQYF.